Sequencing of this T cell receptor (beta chain) was carried out in a study of control samples from healthy donors and cancer patients. Trimming took 3 bases from V and 10 from J, leaving 14 bases between them. This CDR3 has 13 amino acids. The V gene's germline CDR1 is PRHDT and CDR2 FYEKMQ (reference sequence). Sequencing was performed with immunoSEQ multiplex PCR; in TCRdb, only in-frame clones are kept and a portion is missing. The data hold some 87,000 clones, with about nine tenths observed a single time. The J gene is TRBJ2-3, the V gene TRBV13, with D possibly matching TRBD2 (5 bases). Sequences were obtained from blood. The clonotype was recovered from a man aged 25-45 years in good health. CDR3 nucleotide sequence: TGTGCCAGCAGCTTTAGACTCGGGAATGCGCAGTATTTT. This translates into CASSFRLGNAQYF.